A single sample gave rise to the 20 T cell receptor beta chains below, sequenced in a study of CD8 T cells in ankylosing spondylitis. For these receptors, no antigen is known. General study results and limits: For ankylosing spondylitis blood, a TCR beta motif of about 8 highly homologous variants appeared characteristic.

Each CDR3 protein gets one entry after TCRdb re-called the 5' RACE reads with MiXCR. The table records 220,000 or so distinct CDR3 sequences, about 17% of them present only once. Material: blood, either unsorted or a sorted T cell fraction (not recorded which). The receptor source for this set is a male donor with ankylosing spondylitis.

The chain links TRBV5-1 to TRBJ1-1, with 7 bases fitting TRBD1. Germline values: CDR1 SGHRS, CDR2 YFSETQ. The CDR3 consists of 15 residues. J was trimmed by 0 bases and V by 3 bases; bases with no gene match: 5. The CDR3 nucleotides read TGCGCCAGCAGCTGGGACAGATTGATGAACACTGAAGCTTTCTTT. Its protein product is CASSWDRLMNTEAFF.

V and J are TRBV19 and TRBJ1-5; tentative D call: TRBD1 (6 bases). The V gene's germline CDR1 is LNHDA and CDR2 SQIVND (reference sequence). V was pared by 6 bases and J by 2 bases, with 11 bases between. The CDR3 is 14 amino acids. The CDR3 DNA is TGTGCCAGTAGCCCAGGGGAGGGCAATCAGCCCCAGCATTTT. It yields the protein CASSPGEGNQPQHF.

V is TRBV4-1 and J is TRBJ2-1; 16 nucleotides line up with TRBD2. V shed 8 bases, J shed 10 bases, and the junction held 17 bases outside the gene matches. CDR1 and CDR2 (germline): MGHRA, YSYEKL. The CDR3 contains 18 residues. The CDR3 reads CASSHRTEEGLAGGEQFF. The CDR3 nucleotides read TGCGCCAGCTCTCACCGGACCGAAGAGGGACTAGCGGGGGGGGAGCAGTTCTTC.

The chain joins TRBV4-2 to TRBJ2-7, with 13 bases fitting TRBD2. The CDR3 extends over 16 amino acids. With V trimmed by 4 bases and J by 3 bases, 6 bases remained unmatched. Germline CDR1 is LGHNA and CDR2 is YNFKEQ. CDR3 amino acids: CASSPRTSGSSYEQYF. CDR3 sequence (DNA): TGTGCCAGCAGCCCCCGGACTAGCGGGAGTAGCTACGAGCAGTACTTC.

This clonotype was detected ten times or more. In DNA, the CDR3 is TGCAGCGTTGATGTCGGGGCGAGGTATGGCTACACCTTC. Its protein is CSVDVGARYGYTF. J is TRBJ1-2 and V is TRBV29-1; maybe TRBD1 (5 bases). CDR3 size: 13 residues. The germline V gene encodes CDR1 SQVTM and CDR2 ANQGSEA. The ends were cut back, 3 bases at V and 5 bases at J, with 13 bases in the middle. Together with reference TRBV29-1 and TRBJ1-2, the CDR3 gives the full variable domain: SAVISQKPSRDICQRGTSLTIQCQVDSQVTMMFWYRQQPGQSLTLIATANQGSEATYESGFVIDKFPISRPNLTFSTLTVSNMSPEDSSIYLCSVDVGARYGYTFGSGTRLTVV.

The chain couples TRBV24-1 to TRBJ2-2; tentatively, D is TRBD1 or TRBD2 (5 bases each). The CDR3 totals 13 residues. V lost 8 bases and J lost 1, with 7 bases in between. Germline loops: CDR1 KGHDR, CDR2 SFDVKD. CDR3 DNA sequence: TGTGCCACCAATGGGGGGAACACCGGGGAGCTGTTTTTT. Protein sequence: CATNGGNTGELFF.

The CDR3 region has the DNA TGCAGCGCTGGGACATCTGATTACGAGCAGTACTTC. Its protein product is CSAGTSDYEQYF. The V gene is TRBV29-1, the J gene TRBJ2-7; D is perhaps TRBD1 (6 bases). Trimming shortened V by 7 bases and J by 4 bases, and 14 bases separated the two germline ends. The CDR3 totals 12 residues. Germline CDR1 reads SQVTM; CDR2 reads ANQGSEA.

V usage is TRBV14 and J usage is TRBJ2-3; the D is unclear. The CDR3 covers 15 residues. V was clipped by 0 bases and J by 7 bases, with 14 bases between them. Germline CDR1 is SGHDN and CDR2 is FVKESK. CDR3 bases: TGTGCCAGCAGCCAAGACAGGATTTCTGGGTATACGCAGTATTTT. It codes for CASSQDRISGYTQYF.

The chain carries TRBV28 and TRBJ2-3, with D uncertain. This CDR3 region has 15 residues. The germline V gene has CDR1 MDHEN and CDR2 SYDVKM. V was cut by 3 bases and J by 1 base, with 11 bases left in between. CDR3 DNA sequence: TGTGCCAGCAGTTTGGAGTCTGTTCGCACAGATACGCAGTATTTT. It specifies CASSLESVRTDTQYF.

The CDR3 spells CASMDRLIYEQYF. The CDR3 DNA reads as TGTGCCAGCATGGACCGGCTTATCTACGAGCAGTACTTC. The chain recombines TRBV28 with TRBJ2-7, with D hard to call. There are 13 residues in the CDR3. Trimming stripped 7 bases from V and 3 bases from J, with 13 bases between. CDR1 and CDR2 (germline): MDHEN, SYDVKM.

The V and J genes are TRBV25-1 and TRBJ2-3; no definite D call. The V and J ends lost 1 base and 2 bases respectively, with 1 base between them. This CDR3 comprises 12 residues. CDR1 is MGHDK, CDR2 SYGVNS, per germline. CDR3 in amino acids: CASSESTDTQYF. The DNA for the CDR3 is TGTGCCAGCAGTGAATCCACAGATACGCAGTATTTT.

The chain uses TRBV4-1 and TRBJ2-3; tentative D call: TRBD2 (6 bases). This CDR3 comprises 16 residues. V gave up 1 base and J gave up 9 bases, with 20 bases separating them. Germline CDR1 reads MGHRA; CDR2 reads YSYEKL. In DNA form, the CDR3 reads TGCGCCAGCAGCCAAGTAGGAGGGCTAGCCTCAATGACGCAGTATTTT. This sequence encodes CASSQVGGLASMTQYF.

The rearrangement joins TRBV12-3 or TRBV12-4 to TRBJ2-7, with 8 bases matching TRBD2. Trimming removed 4 bases from V and 3 bases from J; junction bases left unmatched: 11. The CDR3 contains 16 residues. The CDR3 is CASSSLGGGLIYEQYF. The CDR3 DNA is TGTGCCAGCAGTTCCCTCGGGGGGGGGCTGATCTACGAGCAGTACTTC.

This clonotype occurred a few times. The V and J genes are TRBV7-2 and TRBJ1-5, with D perhaps TRBD1 (6 bases). Looked up from germline, CDR1 is SGHTA and CDR2 is FQGNSA. V lost 3 bases to trimming and J lost 6 bases, with 9 bases between them. CDR3 length equals 13 residues. The CDR3 sequence: CASSFWGRQPQHF. The CDR3 DNA sequence: TGTGCCAGCAGCTTTTGGGGGCGTCAGCCCCAGCATTTT.

This clonotype was counted between two and nine times. The chain joins TRBV27 to TRBJ2-7; perhaps TRBD2 as D (5 bases). The CDR3 loop spans 12 amino acids. CDR1 and CDR2 (germline): MNHEY, SMNVEV (reference sequence). Trimming pared 3 bases from V and 9 bases from J, leaving 12 bases between. CDR3 region: CASSFQEGRQYF. The CDR3 nucleotides read TGTGCCAGCAGTTTTCAAGAGGGTAGGCAGTACTTC.

This clonotype was picked up many times. This sequence joins TRBV4-2 and TRBJ2-7; D is perhaps TRBD1 (6 bases). V lost 4 bases and J lost 2, with 12 bases in between. Per germline, CDR1 LGHNA and CDR2 YNFKEQ. The CDR3 is 14 residues long. The CDR3 region has the DNA TGTGCCAGCAGCCTGAGACAGGAACCCTACGAGCAGTACTTC. Translation: CASSLRQEPYEQYF.

The chain links TRBV5-1 to TRBJ2-7, with 14 bases identical to TRBD2. This CDR3 comprises 17 residues. Trimming cost V 9 bases and J 5 bases; bases outside gene matches: 16. Germline V gives CDR1 SGHRS, CDR2 YFSETQ. The CDR3 DNA follows: TGCGCCACTCCGACAGGACGACTAGCGGGAGGGAAGAACGAGCAGTACTTC. This gives the protein CATPTGRLAGGKNEQYF. The variable domain in full, completed from reference TRBV5-1 and TRBJ2-7, reads KAGVTQTPRYLIKTRGQQVTLSCSPISGHRSVSWYQQTPGQGLQFLFEYFSETQRNKGNFPGRFSGRQFSNSRSEMNVSTLELGDSALYLCATPTGRLAGGKNEQYFGPGTRLTVT.

This clonotype showed up just a few times. This rearrangement joins TRBV29-1 to TRBJ1-1; D call uncertain. This CDR3 contains 12 residues. V lost 4 bases, J lost 1 base, and 7 bases lay in between. Germline CDR1 and CDR2: SQVTM and ANQGSEA. This CDR3 is CSVGSRNTEAFF. CDR3 nucleotides: TGCAGCGTTGGGAGCCGGAACACTGAAGCTTTCTTT.

This clonotype has just a few counts. The rearrangement links TRBV4-1 to TRBJ2-3; 8 bases are a match to TRBD2. Germline V gene data show CDR1 as MGHRA and CDR2 as YSYEKL. This CDR3 spans 18 amino acids. V lost 0 bases, J lost 2 bases, and 10 bases stayed unmatched. This CDR3 reads CASSQEVVGGGYTDTQYF. The CDR3 DNA is TGCGCCAGCAGCCAAGAAGTCGTCGGGGGGGGGTACACAGATACGCAGTATTTT.

This clonotype was recorded at least ten times. This rearrangement joins TRBV12-3 or TRBV12-4 to TRBJ2-3; TRBD1 matches at 10 bases. V lost 1 base and J lost 4; bases outside the gene matches: 2. CDR3 size: 15 residues. The CDR3, as DNA: TGTGCCAGCAGTTTAGGACAGGGGGCAGCAGATACGCAGTATTTT. Its translation: CASSLGQGAADTQYF.